This entry lists 30 T cell receptor beta chains sequenced from one sample in a study of T-cell reconstitution after alpha-beta-depleted transplantation in children. Preparing the TCRbeta library involved the use of unique molecular identifiers. TCRdb re-derived calls from the PCR reads in MiXCR, one entry per CDR3 protein. The repertoire consists of 500,000 to 750,000 distinct CDR3 sequences, with 20% to 30% occurring once and the leading ten covering about a third. The specimen comprised PBMCs, sampled before TCRalphabeta/CD19-depleted stem cell transplant. The receptors derive from a boy less than two years old with Wiskott-Aldrich syndrome, due to receive a stem cell transplant.

The V and J genes are TRBV5-1 and TRBJ2-7; D gene uncertain. The CDR3 has 12 residues. Between the trimmed V and J ends, which lost 2 bases and 3 bases, there was a span of 6 bases. From germline, CDR1 is SGHRS and CDR2 YFSETQ. The chain's CDR3 is CASSFKGYEQYF. CDR3 coding DNA: TGCGCCAGCAGCTTCAAGGGCTACGAGCAGTACTTC.

This clonotype was detected a few times. The chain employs TRBV9 and TRBJ2-1; 12 nucleotides match TRBD2. This CDR3 has 13 amino acids. The germline CDR1 and CDR2 sequences are SGDLS and YYNGEE. Trimming cost V 2 bases and J 12 bases; bases outside gene matches: 3. Written as DNA, the CDR3 is TGTGCCAGCAGCGTGACTAGCGGGAGCGCGCAGTTCTTC. Its protein product is CASSVTSGSAQFF.

The chain is built from TRBV7-3 and TRBJ2-2; D gene unclear. This CDR3 region has 14 residues. The V end was cut by 5 bases, the J end by 2 bases, with 9 bases between. The V gene's germline CDR1 is SGHTA and CDR2 FQGTGA. CDR3 coding DNA: TGTGCCAGCAGCCCGGCTAGAAACACCGGGGAGCTGTTTTTT. Translated: CASSPARNTGELFF.

V gene TRBV11-1 combines with J gene TRBJ2-7; 10 bases agree with TRBD1. This CDR3 spans 19 amino acids. Germline V lookup: CDR1 SGHAT, CDR2 FQDESV (reference sequence). The V segment lost 2 bases and the J segment 2 bases; nucleotides outside the gene matches: 15. CDR3 coding DNA: TGTGCCAGCAGCTTAAGAGACAGGGGGCCGGCCAGGAGCGCCTACGAGCAGTACTTC. As protein: CASSLRDRGPARSAYEQYF.

This rearrangement joins TRBV30 to TRBJ2-1; D is possibly TRBD2 (6 bases). Germline lookup yields CDR1 GTSNPN and CDR2 SVGIG (reference sequence). The V end was cut by 3 bases, the J end by 4 bases, with 19 bases between. The CDR3 has 16 residues. DNA of the CDR3: TGTGCCTGGAGGGGACCTAGCGAGTCCCTGTACAATGAGCAGTTCTTC. Translated, it gives CAWRGPSESLYNEQFF.

In its sample, this clonotype was seen a few times. The rearrangement uses TRBV28 and TRBJ2-1; tentatively, D is TRBD2 (5 bases). From germline, CDR1 is MDHEN and CDR2 SYDVKM. V shed 8 bases and J shed 6 bases, with 11 bases lying between them. CDR3 length: 12 amino acids. CDR3 sequence reads: CASRTFLNEQFF. CDR3 nucleotide sequence: TGTGCCAGCCGGACTTTCCTCAATGAGCAGTTCTTC.

This clonotype has more than one count but fewer than ten. The genes are TRBV6-5 and TRBJ2-2, with D maybe TRBD1 (6 bases). The germline V gene has CDR1 MNHEY and CDR2 SVGAGI. Trimming cost V 3 bases and J 4 bases, with 15 bases left between them. This CDR3 comprises 16 residues. This CDR3 reads CASSYSPGAGTGELFF. The CDR3 bases are TGTGCCAGCAGTTATTCCCCAGGGGCTGGCACCGGGGAGCTGTTTTTT.

This clonotype has just a few counts. The chain employs TRBV20-1 and TRBJ2-1; 7 positions agree with TRBD2. The CDR3 has 14 amino acids. In germline, CDR1 is DFQATT, CDR2 SNEGSKA (reference sequence). J gave up 6 bases and V 4 bases, and 9 bases lay outside the gene matches. DNA of the CDR3: TGCAGTGCTACAGAGCGGGGACCCATCAATGAGCAGTTCTTC. Its protein product is CSATERGPINEQFF.

The rearrangement uses TRBV3-1 and TRBJ2-1; D uncertain. CDR1 and CDR2 (germline): LGHDT, YNNKEL (reference sequence). The germline V and J ends were trimmed by 0 bases and 5 bases, with 11 bases remaining between them. The CDR3 consists of 15 residues. CDR3 protein: CASSQDFRTNNEQFF. The DNA for the CDR3 is TGTGCCAGCAGCCAAGACTTTCGAACCAACAATGAGCAGTTCTTC.

The V call is TRBV29-1, the J call TRBJ2-4; D gene ambiguous. CDR1 is SQVTM, CDR2 ANQGSEA, per germline. This CDR3 has 15 amino acids. Trimming cost V 4 bases and J 9 bases, with 22 bases left between them. The CDR3 reads CSVGNLEAVAGIQYF. Written as DNA, the CDR3 is TGCAGCGTTGGGAACCTAGAGGCGGTAGCTGGCATTCAGTACTTC.

The chain is built from TRBV15 and TRBJ2-1, with 13 bases lining up with TRBD2. The germline CDR1 and CDR2 sequences are LNHNV and YYDKDF (reference sequence). This CDR3 is built from 17 residues. V shed 1 base and J 1 base; nucleotides not matched to a gene: 1. In DNA form, the CDR3 reads TGTGCCACCAGCAGAGTACTAGCGGGAGGGTCCTACAATGAGCAGTTCTTC. This sequence encodes CATSRVLAGGSYNEQFF.

In nucleotides, the CDR3 is TGTGCCAGCAGCGCGGTAGCGGGAGTTGGCGAGCAGTACTTC. This gives the protein CASSAVAGVGEQYF. This chain uses TRBV7-2 with TRBJ2-7; 9 bases align to TRBD2. This CDR3 contains 14 residues. CDR1 SGHTA and CDR2 FQGNSA come from the germline V gene. After removal of 5 bases from V and 6 bases from J, the junction contained 8 bases not matched to a gene.

As regards this clonotype: The junction departs from the called germline gene at one end, perhaps through a read error. This chain uses TRBV4-1 with TRBJ1-1; D is uncertain. This CDR3 comprises 15 residues. Per germline, CDR1 MGHRA and CDR2 YSYEKL. The CDR3 loop is CASSLAQSRNSEAFF. CDR3 DNA: TGCGCCAGCAGCCTCGCTCAAAGCAGAAACAGTGAAGCTTTCTTT.

The chain recombines TRBV5-1 with TRBJ2-3; D is ambiguous. Trimming stripped 4 bases from V and 3 bases from J, with 9 bases between. There are 13 residues in the CDR3. CDR1 is SGHRS, CDR2 YFSETQ, per germline. CDR3 sequence reads: CASSPPQTDTQYF. The CDR3 nucleotides are TGCGCCAGCAGCCCGCCCCAGACAGATACGCAGTATTTT.

This clonotype was counted a few times. This chain connects TRBV7-2 to TRBJ2-3; D is unresolved. The CDR3 spans 13 residues. The germline V gene has CDR1 SGHTA and CDR2 FQGNSA. With 0 bases removed from V and 4 bases from J, the gap between germline ends came to 5 bases. CDR3 bases: TGTGCCAGCAGCTTAGCGGTTCCAGATACGCAGTATTTT. Translating it yields CASSLAVPDTQYF.

This clonotype occurred a few times. The V and J genes are TRBV5-1 and TRBJ2-3; 7 bases match TRBD2. Trimming took 4 bases from V and 7 from J; bases not matched to a gene: 15. CDR3 length: 16 amino acids. In germline, CDR1 is SGHRS, CDR2 YFSETQ. The CDR3 region is CASSGRPSGTSYTQYF. CDR3 bases: TGCGCCAGCAGCGGCCGCCCCAGCGGGACCTCTTATACGCAGTATTTT. The variable domain in full, with the rest retrieved from reference TRBV5-1 and TRBJ2-3, is KAGVTQTPRYLIKTRGQQVTLSCSPISGHRSVSWYQQTPGQGLQFLFEYFSETQRNKGNFPGRFSGRQFSNSRSEMNVSTLELGDSALYLCASSGRPSGTSYTQYFGPGTRLTVL.

This clonotype turned up a few times. The V and J genes are TRBV5-1 and TRBJ2-7; TRBD1 might be the D (5 bases). Trimming took off 4 bases at V and 5 bases at J, with 16 bases between the two ends. CDR1 SGHRS and CDR2 YFSETQ come from the germline V gene. The CDR3 sequence is 14 residues long. The CDR3 DNA sequence: TGCGCCAGCAGCCGATCCAGGGTCGTGGACGAGCAGTACTTC. This codes for CASSRSRVVDEQYF.

The rearrangement joins TRBV11-2 to TRBJ1-3, with 7 bases aligning to TRBD1. CDR1 and CDR2 from the germline V gene are SGHAT and FQNNGV. The CDR3 is 15 residues long. V gave up 2 bases and J gave up 2 bases; unmatched junction bases: 3. The CDR3 reads CASSLLTGAGNTIYF. DNA for the CDR3: TGTGCCAGCAGCTTATTAACAGGGGCTGGAAACACCATATATTTT.

Only a few counts were recorded for this clonotype. The chain's CDR3 is CASRSPGLPANEQFF. The CDR3 bases are TGCGCCAGCAGGAGTCCGGGACTACCCGCGAATGAGCAGTTCTTC. The genes are TRBV5-1 and TRBJ2-1; 7 bases match TRBD2. With V trimmed by 5 bases and J by 7 bases, 12 bases remained unmatched. There are 15 residues in the CDR3. Germline lookup yields CDR1 SGHRS and CDR2 YFSETQ.

The CDR3 nucleotides read TGTGCCAGCAGCTACGGAAGGACTAGCGGGAGGGACGAGCAGTACTTC. Protein product: CASSYGRTSGRDEQYF. This chain connects TRBV11-2 to TRBJ2-7, with 15 bases that match TRBD2. The CDR3 contains 16 residues. CDR1 and CDR2 (germline): SGHAT, FQNNGV. V was pared by 4 bases and J by 5 bases, with 6 bases of the junction left unmatched.

The V call is TRBV6-4, the J call TRBJ2-2; D gene unclear. V shed 6 bases and J shed 2 bases, with 10 bases lying between them. This CDR3 contains 14 residues. CDR1 and CDR2 from the germline V gene are MRHNA and SNTAGT. The DNA for the CDR3 is TGTGCCAGCAGACCCAGGACCAACACCGGGGAGCTGTTTTTT. Amino acids: CASRPRTNTGELFF.

The chain uses TRBV18 and TRBJ2-2; unclear D gene. This CDR3 contains 19 residues. The V gene's germline CDR1 is KGHSH and CDR2 LQKENI. V lost 2 bases, J lost 1 base, and 20 bases lay in between. Here the CDR3 reads CASSPLGPTKLGNTGELFF. CDR3 DNA: TGTGCCAGCTCACCATTAGGACCGACCAAACTTGGGAACACCGGGGAGCTGTTTTTT. Combining the CDR3 with reference TRBV18 and TRBJ2-2 gives the whole variable domain NAGVMQNPRHLVRRRGQEARLRCSPMKGHSHVYWYRQLPEEGLKFMVYLQKENIIDESGMPKERFSAEFPKEGPSILRIQQVVRGDSAAYFCASSPLGPTKLGNTGELFFGEGSRLTVL.

V is TRBV28 and J is TRBJ1-5, with D perhaps TRBD1 (5 bases). The CDR3 is made up of 17 amino acids. The germline V gene has CDR1 MDHEN and CDR2 SYDVKM. V shed 6 bases and J shed 4 bases, with 22 bases lying between them. The CDR3 region has the DNA TGTGCCAGCAGAACCGCCGGACAAGGATTCCGGAATCAGCCCCAGCATTTT. Protein: CASRTAGQGFRNQPQHF.

This clonotype was found a few times. The chain combines TRBV27 with TRBJ2-1, with 10 bases fitting TRBD2. The CDR3 loop spans 15 amino acids. The germline CDR1 and CDR2 sequences are MNHEY and SMNVEV (reference sequence). The V gene end was trimmed by 5 bases and the J gene end by 16 bases; junction bases not matched to a gene: 17. DNA of the CDR3: TGTGCCAGCAGTCCCCAGGGGGCACTAGCGGGGATTCGATTCTTC. Protein: CASSPQGALAGIRFF.

This clonotype was counted between two and nine times. V is TRBV4-2 and J is TRBJ2-2; D ambiguous. Germline CDR1 is LGHNA and CDR2 is YNFKEQ. There are 17 residues in the CDR3. Trimming took off 2 bases at V and 1 base at J, with 14 bases between the two ends. The CDR3 region is CASSQQISGRNTGELFF. In DNA form, the CDR3 reads TGTGCCAGCAGCCAACAAATTAGTGGTCGGAACACCGGGGAGCTGTTTTTT.

A few counts support this clonotype. The chain joins TRBV5-1 to TRBJ2-1; TRBD2 aligns across 7 bases. V was pared by 2 bases and J by 10 bases, with 12 bases of the junction left unmatched. The CDR3 consists of 15 residues. CDR1 SGHRS and CDR2 YFSETQ come from the germline V gene. The CDR3 region is CASSLWAGAREEQFF. The CDR3 DNA is TGCGCCAGCAGCTTATGGGCGGGAGCGCGGGAGGAGCAGTTCTTC.

About this clonotype itself: The junction and the germline gene differ at one end; a read error may be behind it. The chain links TRBV7-8 to TRBJ2-1; no clear D. Germline lookup yields CDR1 SGHVS and CDR2 FQNEAQ. There are 13 residues in the CDR3. In nucleotides, the CDR3 is TGTGCCAGCAGACAAAACTGGAAGGAAGAGCCGTTCTTC. Amino acid sequence: CASRQNWKEEPFF.

Only a few counts were recorded for this clonotype. The gene calls are TRBV18 and TRBJ2-2; D might be TRBD1 (6 bases). V lost 8 bases and J lost 3, with 10 bases in between. CDR1 is KGHSH and CDR2 is LQKENI in the germline V gene. CDR3 length: 13 amino acids. The DNA of the CDR3 is TGTGCCAGCACCTCAGGGGACACCGGGGAGCTGTTTTTT. Translated, it gives CASTSGDTGELFF.

This clonotype was observed a handful of times. The V call is TRBV5-1, the J call TRBJ2-1; 11 bases map to TRBD2. This CDR3 is built from 15 residues. The trim removed 3 bases at V and 6 bases at J, leaving 5 bases unmatched. The germline V gene has CDR1 SGHRS and CDR2 YFSETQ. CDR3 coding DNA: TGCGCCAGCAGCTGGGGACTAGCGGAATTCAATGAGCAGTTCTTC. Translating it yields CASSWGLAEFNEQFF.

The chain links TRBV12-3 or TRBV12-4 to TRBJ1-5; D not certain. V was pared by 5 bases and J by 0 bases, with 26 bases between. The CDR3 covers 20 residues. CDR3 amino acids: CASSPRGLTVPPYSNQPQHF. The CDR3 DNA reads TGTGCCAGCAGTCCTCGGGGTCTAACAGTGCCCCCTTATAGCAATCAGCCCCAGCATTTT.